This TCR beta chain was documented in a study of PD-1 blockade in classical Hodgkin lymphoma. Some clones are missing from TCRdb's copy, which holds only in-frame ones; the method was immunoSEQ multiplex PCR. Here the sample spans fewer than 100,000 clones, approximately 94% being singletons. The CDR3 consists of 14 residues. CDR1 is SGHDT, CDR2 YYEEEE, per germline. V was shortened by 4 bases and J by 3 bases, with 11 bases between the two germline ends. The time point is: cycle 4 day 1 (C4D1), after more than five weeks of nivolumab. Each patient's relapse followed autologous stem cell transplantation, and brentuximab vedotin exposure varied.

The specimen was peripheral blood mononuclear cells (PBMCs), collected before the fourth cycle of nivolumab. The clonotype was recovered from a human donor with classical Hodgkin lymphoma. The chain links TRBV5-6 to TRBJ2-1, with unresolved D. Here the CDR3 DNA reads TGTGCCAGCAGCACTACAGCTAGCTACAATGAGCAGTTCTTC. It codes for CASSTTASYNEQFF.